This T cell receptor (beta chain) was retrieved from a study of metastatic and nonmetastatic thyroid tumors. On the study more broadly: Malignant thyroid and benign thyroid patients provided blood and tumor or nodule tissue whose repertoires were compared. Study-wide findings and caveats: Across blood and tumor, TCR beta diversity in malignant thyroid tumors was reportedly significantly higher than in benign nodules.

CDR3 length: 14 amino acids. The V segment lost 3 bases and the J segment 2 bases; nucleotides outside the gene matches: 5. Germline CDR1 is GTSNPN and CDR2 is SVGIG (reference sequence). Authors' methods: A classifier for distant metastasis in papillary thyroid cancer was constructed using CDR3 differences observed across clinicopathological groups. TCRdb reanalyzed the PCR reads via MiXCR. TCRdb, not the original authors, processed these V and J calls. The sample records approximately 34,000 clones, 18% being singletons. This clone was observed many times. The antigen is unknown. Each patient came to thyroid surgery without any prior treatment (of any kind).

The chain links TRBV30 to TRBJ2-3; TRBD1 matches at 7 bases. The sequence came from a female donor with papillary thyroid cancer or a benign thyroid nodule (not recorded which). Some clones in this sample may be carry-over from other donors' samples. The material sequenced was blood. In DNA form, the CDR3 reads TGTGCCTGGAGCAGGGACAGTTCCACAGATACGCAGTATTTT. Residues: CAWSRDSSTDTQYF.